The source of this TCR beta chain is a study of sequential checkpoint blockade in melanoma. Study-level background: Patients were randomized 1:1 to nivolumab-then-ipilimumab or ipilimumab-then-nivolumab first-line. Maintenance nivolumab came after either treatment sequence.

Sample treatment: randomized to nivolumab then ipilimumab (arm A) or the reverse (arm B). DNA-damaging chemotherapy had not been given to any patient beforehand. Sorted cells were live CD3+CD8+, lacking CD19 and CD56, from PBMCs. Clones were sequenced by immunoSEQ multiplex PCR, and TCRdb holds only the in-frame ones, with some missing. The sample records about 29,000 clones, 70% to 85% being singletons. CDR1 and CDR2 from the germline V gene are SGHNT and YYREEE (reference sequence). Trimming at V came to 4 bases and at J to 6 bases, leaving 9 bases not matched to a gene. There are 15 residues in the CDR3.

This specimen was CD8+ T cells sorted from blood (inferred from file names), taken from a patient given nivolumab and ipilimumab in sequence. This chain links TRBV5-4 with TRBJ2-7; TRBD2 aligns across 11 bases. This receptor was identified in a human donor with melanoma. The CDR3 bases are TGTGCCAGCAGCAGATTAGCGGGGGGGTTTACCGAGCAGTACTTC. It specifies CASSRLAGGFTEQYF.